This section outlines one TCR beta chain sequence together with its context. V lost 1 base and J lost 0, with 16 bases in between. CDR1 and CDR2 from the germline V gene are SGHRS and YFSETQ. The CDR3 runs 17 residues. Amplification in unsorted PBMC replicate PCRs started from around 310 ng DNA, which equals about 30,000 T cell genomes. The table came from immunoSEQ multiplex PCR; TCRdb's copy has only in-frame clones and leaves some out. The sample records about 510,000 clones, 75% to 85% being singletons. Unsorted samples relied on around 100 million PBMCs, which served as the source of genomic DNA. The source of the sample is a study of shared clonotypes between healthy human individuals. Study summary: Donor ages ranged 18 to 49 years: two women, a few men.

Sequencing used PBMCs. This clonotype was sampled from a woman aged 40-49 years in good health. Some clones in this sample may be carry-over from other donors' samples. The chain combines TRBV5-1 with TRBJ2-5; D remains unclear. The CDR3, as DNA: TGCGCCAGCAGCTTGAGGTCAAGTACGGGCAACCAAGAGACCCAGTACTTC. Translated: CASSLRSSTGNQETQYF.